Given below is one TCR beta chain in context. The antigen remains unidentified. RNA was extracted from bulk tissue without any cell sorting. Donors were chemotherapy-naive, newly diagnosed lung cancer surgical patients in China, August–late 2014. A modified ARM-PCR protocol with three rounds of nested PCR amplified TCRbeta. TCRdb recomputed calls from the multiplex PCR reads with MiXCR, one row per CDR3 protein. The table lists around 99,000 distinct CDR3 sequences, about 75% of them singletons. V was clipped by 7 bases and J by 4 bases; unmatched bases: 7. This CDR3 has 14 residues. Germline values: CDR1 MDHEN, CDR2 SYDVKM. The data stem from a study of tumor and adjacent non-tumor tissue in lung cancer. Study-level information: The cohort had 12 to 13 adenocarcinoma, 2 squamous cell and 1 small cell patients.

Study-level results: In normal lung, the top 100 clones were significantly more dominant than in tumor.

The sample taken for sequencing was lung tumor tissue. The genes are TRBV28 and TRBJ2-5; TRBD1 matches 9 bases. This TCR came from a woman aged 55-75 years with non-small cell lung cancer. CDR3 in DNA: TGTGCCAGCATCGGGACAGGGATGGGAGAGACCCAGTACTTC. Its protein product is CASIGTGMGETQYF.